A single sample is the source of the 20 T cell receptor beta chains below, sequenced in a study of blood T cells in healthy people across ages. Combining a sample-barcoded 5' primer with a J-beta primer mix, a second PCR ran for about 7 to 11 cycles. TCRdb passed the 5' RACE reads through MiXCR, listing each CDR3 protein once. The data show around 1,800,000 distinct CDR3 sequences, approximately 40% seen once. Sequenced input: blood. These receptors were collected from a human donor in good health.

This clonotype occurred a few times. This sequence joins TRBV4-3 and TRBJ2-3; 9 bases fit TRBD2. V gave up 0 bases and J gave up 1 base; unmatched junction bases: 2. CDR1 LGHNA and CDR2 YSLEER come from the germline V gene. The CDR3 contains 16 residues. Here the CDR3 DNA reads TGCGCCAGCAGCCAAGAGGCTAGCGGGGGCACAGATACGCAGTATTTT. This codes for CASSQEASGGTDTQYF.

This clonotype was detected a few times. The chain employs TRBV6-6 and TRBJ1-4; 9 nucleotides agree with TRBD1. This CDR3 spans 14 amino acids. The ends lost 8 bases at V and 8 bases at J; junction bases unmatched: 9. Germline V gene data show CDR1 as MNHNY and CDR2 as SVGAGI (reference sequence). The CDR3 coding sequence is TGTGCCAGCGGGGGACAGGGTAATTTGGAAAAACTGTTTTTT. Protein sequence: CASGGQGNLEKLFF.

CDR3 loop: CASSYRGLFQETQYF. The CDR3 nucleotides read TGTGCCAGCAGTTACCGCGGGTTGTTCCAAGAGACCCAGTACTTC. This chain joins TRBV6-5 and TRBJ2-5; D is possibly TRBD2 (5 bases). The V and J ends lost 2 bases and 1 base respectively, with 11 bases between them. Germline loops: CDR1 MNHEY, CDR2 SVGAGI. This CDR3 spans 15 amino acids.

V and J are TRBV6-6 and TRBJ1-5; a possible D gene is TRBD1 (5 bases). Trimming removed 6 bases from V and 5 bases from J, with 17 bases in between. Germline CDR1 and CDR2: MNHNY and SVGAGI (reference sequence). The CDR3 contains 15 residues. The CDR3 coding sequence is TGTGCCAGCAGGGGAACAGCAGGGTGGGATCAGCCCCAGCATTTT. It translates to CASRGTAGWDQPQHF.

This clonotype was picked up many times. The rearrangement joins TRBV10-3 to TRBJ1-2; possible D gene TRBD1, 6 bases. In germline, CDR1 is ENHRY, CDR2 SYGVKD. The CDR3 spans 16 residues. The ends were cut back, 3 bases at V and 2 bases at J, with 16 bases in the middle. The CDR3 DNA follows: TGTGCCATCAGTGATAGGGTCGGGGGCGCGAACTATGGCTACACCTTC. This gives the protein CAISDRVGGANYGYTF.

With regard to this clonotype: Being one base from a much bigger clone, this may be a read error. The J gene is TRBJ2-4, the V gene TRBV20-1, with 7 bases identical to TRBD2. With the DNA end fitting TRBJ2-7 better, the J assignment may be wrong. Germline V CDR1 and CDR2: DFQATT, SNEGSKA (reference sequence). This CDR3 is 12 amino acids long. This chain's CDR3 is CSTTGGRYEQYF. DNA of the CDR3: TGCAGTACTACGGGGGGAAGATACGAGCAGTACTTC.

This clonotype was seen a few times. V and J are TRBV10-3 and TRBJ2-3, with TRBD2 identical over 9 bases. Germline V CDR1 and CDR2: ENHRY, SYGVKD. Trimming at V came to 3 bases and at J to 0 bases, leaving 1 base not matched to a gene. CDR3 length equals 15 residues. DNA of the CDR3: TGTGCCATCAGTGACAGCGGGGGGAGCACAGATACGCAGTATTTT. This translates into CAISDSGGSTDTQYF.

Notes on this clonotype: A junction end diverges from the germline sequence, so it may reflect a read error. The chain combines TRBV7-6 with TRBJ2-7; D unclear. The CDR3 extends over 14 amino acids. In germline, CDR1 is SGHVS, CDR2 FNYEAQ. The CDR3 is CAGSLDKGPYEQYF. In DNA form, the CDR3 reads TGTGCCGGCAGCTTAGATAAGGGCCCCTACGAGCAGTACTTC.

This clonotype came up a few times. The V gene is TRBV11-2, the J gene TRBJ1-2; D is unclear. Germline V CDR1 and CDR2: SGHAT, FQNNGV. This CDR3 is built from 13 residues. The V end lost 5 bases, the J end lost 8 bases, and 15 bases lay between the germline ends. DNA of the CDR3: TGTGCCAGCAGCCTAGGATTCTTGCAGGGCTACACCTTC. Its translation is CASSLGFLQGYTF. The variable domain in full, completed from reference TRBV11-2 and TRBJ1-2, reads EAGVAQSPRYKIIEKRQSVAFWCNPISGHATLYWYQQILGQGPKLLIQFQNNGVVDDSQLPKDRFSAERLKGVDSTLKIQPAKLEDSAVYLCASSLGFLQGYTFGSGTRLTVV.

Here the CDR3 reads CASSLGASGPQETQYF. The CDR3, as DNA: TGCGCCAGCAGCTTGGGGGCTAGCGGGCCCCAAGAGACCCAGTACTTC. The rearrangement uses TRBV5-1 and TRBJ2-5; the match to TRBD2 covers 8 bases. The trim removed 0 bases at V and 1 base at J, leaving 5 bases unmatched. CDR3 length: 16 residues. In germline, CDR1 is SGHRS, CDR2 YFSETQ.

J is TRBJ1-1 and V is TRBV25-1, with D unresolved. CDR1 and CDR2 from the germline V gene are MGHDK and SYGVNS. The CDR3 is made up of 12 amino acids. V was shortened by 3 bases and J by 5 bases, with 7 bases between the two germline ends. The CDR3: CASSDAGTEAFF. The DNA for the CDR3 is TGTGCCAGCAGTGATGCCGGGACTGAAGCTTTCTTT.

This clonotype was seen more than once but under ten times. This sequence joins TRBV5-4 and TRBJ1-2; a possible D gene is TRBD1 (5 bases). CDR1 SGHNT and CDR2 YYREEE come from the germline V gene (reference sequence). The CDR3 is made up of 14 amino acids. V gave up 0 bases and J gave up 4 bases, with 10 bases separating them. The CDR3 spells CASSLDTGRYGYTF. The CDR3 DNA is TGTGCCAGCAGCTTGGATACAGGTCGCTATGGCTACACCTTC. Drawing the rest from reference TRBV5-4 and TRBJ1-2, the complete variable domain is ETGVTQSPTHLIKTRGQQVTLRCSSQSGHNTVSWYQQALGQGPQFIFQYYREEENGRGNFPPRFSGLQFPNYSSELNVNALELDDSALYLCASSLDTGRYGYTFGSGTRLTVV.

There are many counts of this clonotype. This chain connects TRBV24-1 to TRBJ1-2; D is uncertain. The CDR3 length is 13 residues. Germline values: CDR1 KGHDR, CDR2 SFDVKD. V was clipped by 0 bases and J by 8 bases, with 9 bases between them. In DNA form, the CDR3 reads TGTGCCACCAGTGATTTGGAAGGCTCCGGCTACACCTTC. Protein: CATSDLEGSGYTF.

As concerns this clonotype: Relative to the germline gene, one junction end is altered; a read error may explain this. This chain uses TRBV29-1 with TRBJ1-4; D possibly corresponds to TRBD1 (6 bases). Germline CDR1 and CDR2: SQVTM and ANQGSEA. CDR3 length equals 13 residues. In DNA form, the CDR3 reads TGCAGCGTCACAGGGCGGTTTGGGGAAAAACGGTTTTTT. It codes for CSVTGRFGEKRFF.

The CDR3 DNA sequence: TGTGCCAGCAGCTTAGTTGGGGGGGTCCGCACAGATACGCAGTATTTT. This translates into CASSLVGGVRTDTQYF. The rearrangement links TRBV7-2 to TRBJ2-3; TRBD2 matches at 7 bases. Trimming removed 1 base from V and 1 base from J; junction bases left unmatched: 5. This CDR3 is built from 16 residues. CDR1 is SGHTA and CDR2 is FQGNSA in the germline V gene.

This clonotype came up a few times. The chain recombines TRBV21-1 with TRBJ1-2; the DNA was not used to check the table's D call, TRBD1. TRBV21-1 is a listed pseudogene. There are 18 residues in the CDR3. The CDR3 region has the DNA TGTGCCAGCAGCCTTAGGAAGGGACAGGGGGTAACAAACTATGGCTACACCTTC. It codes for CASSLRKGQGVTNYGYTF.

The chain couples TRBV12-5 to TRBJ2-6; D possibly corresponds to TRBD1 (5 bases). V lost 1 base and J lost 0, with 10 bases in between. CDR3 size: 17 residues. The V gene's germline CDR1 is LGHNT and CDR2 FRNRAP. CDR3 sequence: CASGLGQRRSGANVLTF. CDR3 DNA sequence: TGTGCTAGTGGTTTGGGACAGAGACGCTCTGGGGCCAACGTCCTGACTTTC.

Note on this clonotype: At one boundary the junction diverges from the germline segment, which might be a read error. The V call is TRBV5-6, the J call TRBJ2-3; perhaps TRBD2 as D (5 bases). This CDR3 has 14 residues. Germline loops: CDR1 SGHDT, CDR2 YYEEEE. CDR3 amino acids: CTSNLGRNTDTQYF. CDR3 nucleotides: TGTACCAGCAACTTGGGGAGAAACACAGATACGCAGTATTTT.

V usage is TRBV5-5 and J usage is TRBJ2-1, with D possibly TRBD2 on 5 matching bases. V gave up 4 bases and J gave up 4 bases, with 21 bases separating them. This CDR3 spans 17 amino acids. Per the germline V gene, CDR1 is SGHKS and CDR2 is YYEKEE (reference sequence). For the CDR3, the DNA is TGTGCCAGCAGCGTCCTCGTTTCGCTGACTAAATACAATGAGCAGTTCTTC. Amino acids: CASSVLVSLTKYNEQFF.

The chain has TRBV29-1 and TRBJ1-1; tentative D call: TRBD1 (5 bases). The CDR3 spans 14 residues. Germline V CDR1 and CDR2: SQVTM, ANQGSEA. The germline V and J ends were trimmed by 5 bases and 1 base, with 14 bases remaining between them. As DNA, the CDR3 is TGCAGCGTTCGCGACAGCCCGGGGAACACTGAAGCTTTCTTT. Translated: CSVRDSPGNTEAFF.